Shown below are 14 T cell receptor beta chains from a single sample sequenced in a study of human T cells and chemical hapten exposure. TCRdb used MiXCR to reprocess the RACE reads, holding one entry per CDR3 protein. The table has about 100,000 distinct CDR3 sequences, over 10% seen once. Specified time point: patch test 2, 6 weeks after DPC sensitization. Regarding treatment: therapeutic diphenylcyclopropenone sensitization with weekly scalp DPC. The sample was whole blood, taken in connection with sensitization to the hapten diphenylcyclopropenone (DPC). The receptor set was obtained from a woman in her thirties or forties with alopecia areata. Some clones in this sample may be carry-over from other donors' samples.

This clonotype has a count of ten or more. The chain employs TRBV6-2 or TRBV6-3 and TRBJ1-1, with D possibly being TRBD1 (5 bases). There are 16 residues in the CDR3. Germline values: CDR1 MNHEY, CDR2 SVGEGT. V shed 0 bases and J shed 5 bases, with 16 bases lying between them. The CDR3 is CASSYSIPGPGTEAFF. The CDR3 DNA reads TGTGCCAGCAGTTACTCGATCCCGGGCCCAGGGACTGAAGCTTTCTTT.

This clonotype came up many times. The chain employs TRBV2 and TRBJ1-1; 7 bases agree with TRBD1. The CDR3 is 12 amino acids. CDR1 and CDR2 (germline): SNHLY, FYNNEI. Trimming at V came to 2 bases and at J to 6 bases, leaving 0 bases not matched to a gene. This CDR3 reads CASSEQGAEAFF. For the CDR3, the DNA is TGTGCCAGCAGTGAACAGGGGGCTGAAGCTTTCTTT. Based on the CDR3 plus reference TRBV2 and TRBJ1-1, the full variable domain is EPEVTQTPSHQVTQMGQEVILRCVPISNHLYFYWYRQILGQKVEFLVSFYNNEISEKSEIFDDQFSVERPDGSNFTLKIRSTKLEDSAMYFCASSEQGAEAFFGQGTRLTVV.

The chain couples TRBV7-9 to TRBJ1-1; 8 bases map to TRBD1. The CDR3 totals 15 residues. Germline CDR1 reads SEHNR; CDR2 reads FQNEAQ (reference sequence). After removal of 1 base from V and 5 bases from J, the junction contained 6 bases not matched to a gene. CDR3 coding DNA: TGTGCCAGCAGCTTAGATGGACAGGGAAGGACTGAAGCTTTCTTT. Translated: CASSLDGQGRTEAFF. Together with reference TRBV7-9 and TRBJ1-1, the CDR3 gives the full variable domain: DTGVSQNPRHKITKRGQNVTFRCDPISEHNRLYWYRQTLGQGPEFLTYFQNEAQLEKSRLLSDRFSAERPKGSFSTLEIQRTEQGDSAMYLCASSLDGQGRTEAFFGQGTRLTVV.

This clonotype came up many times. The chain links TRBV29-1 to TRBJ2-1; D remains ambiguous. The CDR3 totals 10 residues. Germline loops: CDR1 SQVTM, CDR2 ANQGSEA. V lost 4 bases and J lost 5, with 3 bases in between. The CDR3 loop is CSVADNEQFF. The CDR3 DNA sequence: TGCAGCGTTGCCGACAATGAGCAGTTCTTC.

This clonotype has a handful of counts. J is TRBJ2-5 and V is TRBV7-2, with no clear D. Trimming left V 2 bases short and J 4 bases short, with 11 bases between. The CDR3 is made up of 14 amino acids. The germline V gene has CDR1 SGHTA and CDR2 FQGNSA. The CDR3: CASSLPSWGETQYF. In DNA form, the CDR3 reads TGTGCCAGCAGCTTACCTAGTTGGGGAGAGACCCAGTACTTC.

This clonotype came up many times. CDR3 nucleotide sequence: TGTGCCAGCACCGGCCGGAGGGGCTACACCTTC. It is translated as CASTGRRGYTF. This sequence joins TRBV5-6 and TRBJ1-2; D is unresolved. V was trimmed by 6 bases and J by 8 bases, leaving 11 bases between them. Germline CDR1 is SGHDT and CDR2 is YYEEEE. The CDR3 covers 11 residues.

This clonotype was seen repeatedly, ten times or more. The rearrangement joins TRBV11-2 to TRBJ2-7; unclear D gene. The ends were cut back, 1 base at V and 7 bases at J, with 17 bases in the middle. The CDR3 loop spans 15 amino acids. The V gene's germline CDR1 is SGHAT and CDR2 FQNNGV. The CDR3 sequence is CASSLGRRTAREQYF. The CDR3 DNA reads as TGTGCCAGCAGCTTAGGACGGCGGACGGCGCGGGAGCAGTACTTC.

In its sample, this clonotype was seen a few times. The chain is built from TRBV20-1 and TRBJ2-1; D gene uncertain. The germline V gene encodes CDR1 DFQATT and CDR2 SNEGSKA (reference sequence). This CDR3 is 14 amino acids long. Trimming stripped 0 bases from V and 5 bases from J, with 11 bases between. This CDR3 reads CSARDYGADNEQFF. The CDR3 DNA follows: TGCAGTGCTAGAGATTACGGCGCTGACAATGAGCAGTTCTTC.

The chain links TRBV4-2 to TRBJ1-1; 9 positions agree with TRBD1. J was trimmed by 3 bases and V by 0 bases; bases with no gene match: 8. CDR3 length: 17 residues. Germline assignment: CDR1 LGHNA and CDR2 YNFKEQ. CDR3 amino acids: CASSQELEDRGYTEAFF. The CDR3 nucleotides are TGTGCCAGCAGCCAAGAGTTGGAGGACAGGGGTTACACTGAAGCTTTCTTT.

The count of this clonotype is one. The genes are TRBV6-1 and TRBJ1-1; 8 bases fit TRBD1. Germline V gene lookup returns CDR1 MNHNS and CDR2 SASEGT. V gave up 6 bases and J gave up 0 bases; unmatched junction bases: 9. The CDR3 sequence is 16 residues long. This CDR3 is CASRVKTGAMNTEAFF. In DNA form, the CDR3 reads TGTGCCAGCAGGGTAAAGACAGGGGCCATGAACACTGAAGCTTTCTTT.

The chain carries TRBV7-2 and TRBJ2-2; D ambiguous. CDR1 and CDR2 (germline): SGHTA, FQGNSA. The CDR3 consists of 13 residues. Trimming shortened V by 5 bases and J by 4 bases, and 8 bases separated the two germline ends. CDR3 region: CASSPTITGELFF. The CDR3, as DNA: TGTGCCAGCAGCCCCACGATCACCGGGGAGCTGTTTTTT.

The rearrangement uses TRBV2 and TRBJ1-5; no clear D. Germline assignment: CDR1 SNHLY and CDR2 FYNNEI. V lost 4 bases and J lost 2, with 6 bases in between. The CDR3 spans 13 residues. CDR3 nucleotides: TGTGCCAGCAGTGGAGGTCGCAATCAGCCCCAGCATTTT. Its translation is CASSGGRNQPQHF.

This clonotype has only a few counts. The J gene is TRBJ2-2, the V gene TRBV4-3, with D perhaps matching TRBD2 (5 bases). Trimming removed 2 bases from V and 6 bases from J, with 10 bases in between. The germline CDR1 and CDR2 sequences are LGHNA and YSLEER. The CDR3 has 14 amino acids. CDR3 residues: CASSQFEGAGELFF. The CDR3, as DNA: TGCGCCAGCAGCCAATTCGAGGGCGCCGGGGAGCTGTTTTTT.

In this sample, this clonotype turned up a few times. This chain uses TRBV7-3 with TRBJ2-1; 7 nucleotides match TRBD1. Germline lookup yields CDR1 SGHTA and CDR2 FQGTGA. The CDR3 runs 14 residues. After removal of 5 bases from V and 7 bases from J, the junction contained 8 bases not matched to a gene. The CDR3 reads CASSPQTGSNEQFF. CDR3 DNA sequence: TGTGCCAGCAGCCCCCAGACAGGGAGTAATGAGCAGTTCTTC. Full variable domain (remainder filled in from reference TRBV7-3 and TRBJ2-1): GAGVSQTPSNKVTEKGKYVELRCDPISGHTALYWYRQSLGQGPEFLIYFQGTGAADDSGLPNDRFFAVRPEGSVSTLKIQRTERGDSAVYLCASSPQTGSNEQFFGPGTRLTVL.